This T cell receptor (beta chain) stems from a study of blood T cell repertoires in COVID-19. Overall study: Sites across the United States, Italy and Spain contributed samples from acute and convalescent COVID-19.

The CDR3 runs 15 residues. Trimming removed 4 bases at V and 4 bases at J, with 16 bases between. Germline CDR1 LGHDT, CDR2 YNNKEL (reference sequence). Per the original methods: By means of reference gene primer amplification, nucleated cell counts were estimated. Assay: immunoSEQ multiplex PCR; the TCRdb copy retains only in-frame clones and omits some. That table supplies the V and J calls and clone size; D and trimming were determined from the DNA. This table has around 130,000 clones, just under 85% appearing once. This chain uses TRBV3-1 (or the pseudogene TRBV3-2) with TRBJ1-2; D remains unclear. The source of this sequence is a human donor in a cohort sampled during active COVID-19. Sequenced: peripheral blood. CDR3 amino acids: CASSPEIHRLYGYTF. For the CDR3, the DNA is TGTGCCAGCAGCCCCGAGATCCACCGTCTCTATGGCTACACCTTC.